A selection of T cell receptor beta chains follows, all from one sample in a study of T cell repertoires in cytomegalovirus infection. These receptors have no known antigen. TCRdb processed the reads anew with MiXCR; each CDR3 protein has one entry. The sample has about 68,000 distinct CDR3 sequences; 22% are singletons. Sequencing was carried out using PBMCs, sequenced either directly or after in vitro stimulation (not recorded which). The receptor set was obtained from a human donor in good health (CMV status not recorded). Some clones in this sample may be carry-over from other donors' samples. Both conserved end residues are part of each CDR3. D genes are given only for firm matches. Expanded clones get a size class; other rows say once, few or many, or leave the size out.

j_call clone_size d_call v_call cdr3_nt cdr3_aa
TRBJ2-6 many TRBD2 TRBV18 TGTGCCAGCTCACCGACTAGCGGGATGTCTGGGGCCAACGTCCTGACTTTC CASSPTSGMSGANVLTF
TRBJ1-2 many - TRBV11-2 TGTGCCAGCAGCCCCGGGACAATTTCTTACTATGGCTACACCTTC CASSPGTISYYGYTF
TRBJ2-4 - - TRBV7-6 TGTGCCAGCAGCCGCGGGGACAGAGACATTCAGTACTTC CASSRGDRDIQYF
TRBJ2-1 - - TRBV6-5 TGTGCCAGCAGTTACTCCGGGACGGGAGATAGCTATGAGCAGTTCTTC CASSYSGTGDSYEQFF
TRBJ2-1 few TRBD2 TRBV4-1 TGCGCCAGCAGCCAATTAGGACTAGCGAGCGATGAGCAGTTCTTC CASSQLGLASDEQFF
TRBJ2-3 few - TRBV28 TGTGCCAGCAGTTTACCGGCGGGAATGGCAGATACGCAGTATTTT CASSLPAGMADTQYF
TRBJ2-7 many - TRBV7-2 TGTGCCAGCAGCCTACGAGGCAGGGGAATACCCTACGAGCAGTACTTC CASSLRGRGIPYEQYF
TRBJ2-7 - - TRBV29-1 TGCAGCGTTGGGATCGGCTCCTACGAGCAGTACTTC CSVGIGSYEQYF
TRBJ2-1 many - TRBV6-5 TGTGCCAGCAGTTACTCTAGCGTGGGAGAGCAGTTCTTC CASSYSSVGEQFF
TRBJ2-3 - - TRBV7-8 TGTGCCAGCAGCCCACCCCCCCGCCTTAGCACAGATACGCAGTATTTT CASSPPPRLSTDTQYF
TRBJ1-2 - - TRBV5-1 TGCGCCAGCAGCTATGGGACGGACGCCTATGGCTACACCTTC CASSYGTDAYGYTF
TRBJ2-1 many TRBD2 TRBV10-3 TGTGCCATCAGCGGGACTAGCGGGGACAATGAGCAGTTCTTC CAISGTSGDNEQFF
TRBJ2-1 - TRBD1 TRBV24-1 TGTGCCACCAGTGAGCGACAGGGAAGTGAGCAGTTCTTC CATSERQGSEQFF
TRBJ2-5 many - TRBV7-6 TGTGCCAGCAGCTTAGATTTCGGAGGAGAGACCCAGTACTTC CASSLDFGGETQYF
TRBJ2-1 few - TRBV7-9 TGTGCCAGCAGCTTTAGGCCTGGGACCTCCTACAATGAGCAGTTCTTC CASSFRPGTSYNEQFF
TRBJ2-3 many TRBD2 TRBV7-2 TGTGCCAGCAGCTTAGGACTAGCCCCTTCCACAGATACGCAGTATTTT CASSLGLAPSTDTQYF
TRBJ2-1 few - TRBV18 TGTGCCAGCTCCCCTTCAGCGGCTGACAATGAGCAGTTCTTC CASSPSAADNEQFF
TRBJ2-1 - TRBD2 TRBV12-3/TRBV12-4 TGTGCCAGCAGTTTAGCTCTAGCGGGAGGTTACGATGAGCAGTTCTTC CASSLALAGGYDEQFF
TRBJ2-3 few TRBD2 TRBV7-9 TGTGCCAGCAGCTTAGCGGGGACTAGAAAGTATTTT CASSLAGTRKYF
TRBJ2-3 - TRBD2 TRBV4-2 TGTGCCAGCAGCCAAGGAGGTGTGGCGGGAGGGCCGGGAGATACGCAGTATTTT CASSQGGVAGGPGDTQYF
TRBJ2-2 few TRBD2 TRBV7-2 TGTGCCAGCAGCCGACTAGCGGTGAACACCGGGGAGCTGTTTTTT CASSRLAVNTGELFF
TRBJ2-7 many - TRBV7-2 TGTGCCAGCAGCCCCCCCGGTAGAGTCTCCTACGAGCAGTACTTC CASSPPGRVSYEQYF
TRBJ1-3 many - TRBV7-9 TGTGCCAGCAGTTCCGGACGGGTCTCTGGAAACACCATATATTTT CASSSGRVSGNTIYF
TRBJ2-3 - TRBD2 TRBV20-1 TGCAGTGCTTCAGGGGTTAGCGGGATCCAGGGTGGCACAGATACGCAGTATTTT CSASGVSGIQGGTDTQYF
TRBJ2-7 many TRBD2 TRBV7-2 TGTGCCAGCAGCTGGACTAGCGGACCCCCCTACGAGCAGTACTTC CASSWTSGPPYEQYF
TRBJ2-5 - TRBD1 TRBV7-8 TGTGCCAGCATTAGGGGAGGCAGGGGGCAGGGTGAAGAGACCCAGTACTTC CASIRGGRGQGEETQYF
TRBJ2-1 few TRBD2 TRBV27 TGTGCCAGCAGTCTCCTAGGGACTAGCGGGGTGGCGGATTACTACAATGAGCAGTTCTTC CASSLLGTSGVADYYNEQFF
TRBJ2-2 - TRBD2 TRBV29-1 TGCAGCGTTGGCGGTAGCGGGAGGCCCCTCTCCGGGGAGCTGTTTTTT CSVGGSGRPLSGELFF